The 4 T cell receptor beta chains below were found in one sample sequenced in a study of blood T cells in healthy people across ages. A second PCR of roughly 6 to 12 cycles used a sample-barcoded 5' primer and a J-beta primer mix. TCRdb processed the 5' RACE reads anew with MiXCR; each CDR3 protein has one entry. The sample holds some 1 million distinct CDR3 sequences; 45% are singletons and the top ten take under 20%. Sequenced: blood. The receptors were gathered from a woman aged 55-70 years in good health.

This clonotype was found once. J is TRBJ2-7 and V is TRBV4-1; no definite D call. CDR3 length: 13 residues. V was pared by 2 bases and J by 3 bases, with 8 bases between. Germline lookup yields CDR1 MGHRA and CDR2 YSYEKL. This CDR3 is CASSQRVGYEQYF. CDR3 sequence (DNA): TGCGCCAGCAGCCAAAGGGTAGGCTACGAGCAGTACTTC.

This clonotype was observed a few times. The gene calls are TRBV30 and TRBJ2-7; the match to TRBD2 covers 7 bases. Germline lookup yields CDR1 GTSNPN and CDR2 SVGIG (reference sequence). The CDR3 loop spans 12 amino acids. The CDR3, as DNA: TGTGCTGGGGCGGGAGTGGGACTCGAGCAGTACTTC. Translating gives CAGAGVGLEQYF. The variable domain in full, with the rest retrieved from reference TRBV30 and TRBJ2-7, is SQTIHQWPATLVQPVGSPLSLECTVEGTSNPNLYWYRQAAGRGLQLLFYSVGIGQISSEVPQNLSASRPQDRQFILSSKKLLLSDSGFYLCAGAGVGLEQYFGPGTRLTVT.

This clonotype appeared many times. The chain links TRBV12-3 or TRBV12-4 to TRBJ2-7; the match to TRBD2 covers 11 bases. The junction had 2 bases not matched to a gene; V was cut back by 6 bases and J by 7 bases. The CDR3 sequence is 12 residues long. The CDR3 is CASRRTSGEQYF. Here the CDR3 DNA reads TGTGCCAGCAGAAGGACTAGCGGGGAGCAGTACTTC.

There are a few counts of this clonotype. The chain employs TRBV27 and TRBJ2-7; D might be TRBD2 (6 bases). Per the germline V gene, CDR1 is MNHEY and CDR2 is SMNVEV (reference sequence). The CDR3 runs 16 residues. V shed 0 bases and J shed 1 base, with 13 bases lying between them. The CDR3 nucleotides are TGTGCCAGCAGTTTATCTGGGGGGTTTGGGTCCTACGAGCAGTACTTC. This gives the protein CASSLSGGFGSYEQYF.